This paragraph reports one TCR beta chain. What antigen it recognizes has not been identified. No base qualities exist here, and no much larger clone lies one base off it. The data are from a study of OX40 agonist ivuxolimab in advanced cancers. About the full investigation: The costimulatory receptor OX40 (CD134) was targeted by ivuxolimab, a fully human IgG2 agonistic monoclonal antibody. Intravenous ivuxolimab was administered to patients every 2 weeks at six dose levels: 0.01, 0.1, 0.3, 1.5, 3 and 10 mg/kg. Of the 52 patients in dose escalation, around 20 had hepatocellular carcinoma, roughly 15 had melanoma, 9 had renal cell carcinoma and 9 had head and neck cancer. In the dose-escalation cohort, around four fifths of patients were male, and the mean age was approximately 60 years, with a range of roughly 23 to 85. Patients were allowed to have had prior anti-PD-1, anti-PD-L1 or anti-CTLA-4 therapy, and around two fifths of the dose-escalation patients had been treated with checkpoint inhibitors. Three dose-escalation patients achieved partial responses, one with hepatocellular carcinoma and two with cutaneous melanoma. The point of sequencing TCRbeta in the periphery was to test whether ivuxolimab changed TCR sequence diversity and drove clonal T-cell expansion. The paper reports the monotherapy dose-escalation portion (N of about 50 patients) of the phase I ivuxolimab trial.

For sequencing of the TCRbeta CDR3 region, genomic DNA was extracted from the sorted cells. The immunoSEQ Assay was used to sequence the TCRbeta CDR3 regions. TCRdb holds this immuneACCESS table with in-frame rearrangements only. Some clones are missing; in checked studies, unresolved V genes explain under half, and the rest has no known cause. This sample gives roughly 48,000 clones in total; roughly four fifths of them show up just once. More than 2% of the sample comes from the top ten. Results and caveats for the whole study, not just this receptor: Which antigens the clonally expanded peripheral T cells were specific for was not determined. Clonal expansion of both CD4+ and CD8+ blood T cells was observed from baseline to week 6 at doses 0.1 to 3.0 mg/kg. Low levels of normalized T-cell clonal expansion were also seen in some patients who did not respond. After ivuxolimab, more expanded clones were found on average in CD8+ T cells than in CD4+ T cells. In the 0.1-3.0 mg/kg groups, partial responders had among the lowest normalized peripheral clonal expansion, particularly in CD8+ T cells.

The trial excluded patients who had a history of autoimmune disease or who were on systemic immunosuppression. Peripheral blood for TCR sequencing was drawn from every dose cohort at baseline, at cycle 4 day 1 and at cycle 7 day 1. The samples were drawn from a first-in-human, open-label, multicenter phase I dose-escalation trial of ivuxolimab. Adults with locally advanced or metastatic melanoma, renal cell, hepatocellular, or head and neck squamous cell carcinoma were enrolled in the trial. CD4+ and CD8+ T cells were sorted separately from peripheral blood before TCR sequencing. The clonotype originates from an adult with an advanced solid tumor such as melanoma, head and neck, liver or kidney cancer. The sample here was CD4+ or CD8+ T cells sorted from blood, taken in a trial of the OX40 agonist ivuxolimab.

The CDR3 region: CASTLGAFNNEQFF. The DNA sequence reads TGTGCCAGCACCCTAGGCGCTTTTAACAATGAGCAGTTCTTC. The chain employs TRBV28 and TRBJ2-1, with the identity of the D gene unclear. For CDR1 and CDR2, the germline V gene lists MDHEN and SYDVKM. V and J lose 7 bases and 5 bases, and a span of 15 bases separates them. Inclusive of the bounding cysteine and phenylalanine, the CDR3 is 14 residues long. Here the CDR3 DNA is all that survives: 42 bases in frame from base 1.